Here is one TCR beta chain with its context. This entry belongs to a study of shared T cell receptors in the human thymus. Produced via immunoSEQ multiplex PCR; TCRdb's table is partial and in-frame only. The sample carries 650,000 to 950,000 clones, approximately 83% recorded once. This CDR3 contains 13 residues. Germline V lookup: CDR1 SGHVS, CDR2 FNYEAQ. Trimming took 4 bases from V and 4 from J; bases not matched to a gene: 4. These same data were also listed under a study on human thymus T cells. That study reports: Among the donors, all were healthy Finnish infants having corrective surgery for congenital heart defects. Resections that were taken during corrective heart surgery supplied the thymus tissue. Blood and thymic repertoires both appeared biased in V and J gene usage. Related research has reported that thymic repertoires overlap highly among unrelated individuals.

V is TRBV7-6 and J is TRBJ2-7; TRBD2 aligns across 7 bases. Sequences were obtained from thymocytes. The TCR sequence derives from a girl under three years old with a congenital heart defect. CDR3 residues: CASSSGSGYEQYF. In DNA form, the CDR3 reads TGTGCCAGCAGCTCCGGTAGCGGGTACGAGCAGTACTTC.